The entry below gives a single T cell receptor beta chain sequence along with its context. The antigen remains unidentified. Germline values: CDR1 MNHEY, CDR2 SMNVEV (reference sequence). The V gene end was trimmed by 0 bases and the J gene end by 4 bases; junction bases not matched to a gene: 8. This CDR3 has 16 amino acids. This sample was taken from a study of identical twins. Findings and limits, study-wide: Less excess twin sharing appeared in beta out-of-frame sequences. There was an excess of low generation probability in the out-of-frame alpha sequences that twins shared. Conclusions were based on cross-sectional statistical analysis, without following the same donors.

TCRdb re-derived calls from the 5' RACE reads in MiXCR, one entry per CDR3 protein. The sample comprises 500,000 to 550,000 distinct CDR3 sequences, 20% to 25% of which are singletons, and around 0.47% rests with the top ten. This sample was also put to use in a study of yellow fever vaccine responses in identical twins.

The chain joins TRBV27 to TRBJ1-1; 7 nucleotides agree with TRBD1. Sequenced material: CD4+ T cells sorted from blood. The TCR originated in a woman aged 18-29 years in good health. This CDR3 reads CASSLSRTGMGTEAFF. The CDR3 DNA reads as TGTGCCAGCAGTTTATCTCGGACAGGTATGGGCACTGAAGCTTTCTTT.